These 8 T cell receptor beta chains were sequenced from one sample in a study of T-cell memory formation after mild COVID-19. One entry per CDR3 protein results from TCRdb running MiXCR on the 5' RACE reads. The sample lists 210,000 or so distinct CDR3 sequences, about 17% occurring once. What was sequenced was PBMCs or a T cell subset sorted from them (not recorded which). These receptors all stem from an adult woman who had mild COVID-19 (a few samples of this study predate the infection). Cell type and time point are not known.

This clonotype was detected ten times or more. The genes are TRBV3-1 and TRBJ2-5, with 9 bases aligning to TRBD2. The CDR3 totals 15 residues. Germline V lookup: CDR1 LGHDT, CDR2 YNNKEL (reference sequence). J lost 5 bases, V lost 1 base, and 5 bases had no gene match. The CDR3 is CASSQVGTSSETQYF. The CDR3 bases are TGTGCCAGCAGCCAAGTAGGGACTAGCAGTGAGACCCAGTACTTC.

CDR3 nucleotide sequence: TGTGCCAGCAGCGGCCTAGGCAAGGGGAGCTATGGCTACACCTTC. Translated, it gives CASSGLGKGSYGYTF. The chain carries TRBV9 and TRBJ1-2, with D possibly TRBD1 on 5 matching bases. The V gene lost 3 bases and the J gene lost 4 bases, with 16 bases spanning the gap. In germline, CDR1 is SGDLS, CDR2 YYNGEE. There are 15 residues in the CDR3.

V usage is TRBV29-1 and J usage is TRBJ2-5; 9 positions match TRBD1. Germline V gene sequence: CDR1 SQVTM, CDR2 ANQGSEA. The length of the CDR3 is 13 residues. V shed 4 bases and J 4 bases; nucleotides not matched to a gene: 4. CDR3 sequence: CSVAGQGGETQYF. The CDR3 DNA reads TGCAGCGTTGCGGGACAGGGTGGAGAGACCCAGTACTTC.

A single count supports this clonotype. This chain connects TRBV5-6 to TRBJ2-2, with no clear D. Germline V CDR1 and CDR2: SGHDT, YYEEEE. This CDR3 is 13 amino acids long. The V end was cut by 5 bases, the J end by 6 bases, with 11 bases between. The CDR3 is CASRDHLAGELFF. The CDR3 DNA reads TGTGCCAGCAGGGACCACCTGGCCGGGGAGCTGTTTTTT.

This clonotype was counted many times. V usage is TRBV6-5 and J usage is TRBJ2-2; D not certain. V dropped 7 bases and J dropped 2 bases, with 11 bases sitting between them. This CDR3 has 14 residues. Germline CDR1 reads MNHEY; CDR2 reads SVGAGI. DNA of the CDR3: TGTGCCAGCAAAGTACGGAGAAACACCGGGGAGCTGTTTTTT. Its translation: CASKVRRNTGELFF.

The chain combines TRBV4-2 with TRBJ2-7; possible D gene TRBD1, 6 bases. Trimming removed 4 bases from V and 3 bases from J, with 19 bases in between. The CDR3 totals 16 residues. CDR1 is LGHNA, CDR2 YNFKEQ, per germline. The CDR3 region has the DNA TGTGCCAGCAGCCGGGAACAGGGTCAAGGAGGCTACGAGCAGTACTTC. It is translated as CASSREQGQGGYEQYF.

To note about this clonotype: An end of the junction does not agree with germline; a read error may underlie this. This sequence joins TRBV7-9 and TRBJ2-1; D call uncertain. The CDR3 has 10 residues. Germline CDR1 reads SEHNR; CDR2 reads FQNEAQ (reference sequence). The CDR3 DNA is TGTGCCAGCAGCTCTGATTACCGTGTCTTC. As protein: CASSSDYRVF.

In DNA, the CDR3 is TGCAGTGCAGCAGACAACCCCAATCAGCCCCAGCATTTT. Protein sequence: CSAADNPNQPQHF. The V gene is TRBV20-1, the J gene TRBJ1-5; D unresolved. V was trimmed by 6 bases and J by 3 bases, leaving 12 bases between them. The CDR3 consists of 13 residues. Germline CDR1 is DFQATT and CDR2 is SNEGSKA (reference sequence).